This TCR beta chain was sequenced in a study of CD8+ T cells in alopecia areata. General study findings and limits: Against the mouse data, patients shared TCRs less clearly, possibly for HLA reasons. Higher clonality and more expanded CD8+ clones appeared in lesional than normal scalp. Normal skin contains resident alphabeta T cells, and these are also sequenced in scalp samples. Tofacitinib significantly lowered scalp clonality and expanded CD8+ clones among the top 100.

The treatment was: oral pan-JAK inhibitor, 5-10 mg twice daily. With regard to this clone: What it recognizes is unknown.

Reverse transcription of extracted RNA yielded cDNA, which provided the sequencing template. Some clones are missing from TCRdb's copy, which holds only in-frame ones; the method was immunoSEQ multiplex PCR. The repertoire has approximately 180,000 clones, 50% to 70% of them found once; the top ten carry about 1.3%. CDR3 size: 15 residues. Trimming stripped 1 base from V and 0 bases from J, with 10 bases between. Germline CDR1 is SGHVS and CDR2 is FNYEAQ. The rearrangement uses TRBV7-6 and TRBJ2-7; D gene ambiguous. The clonotype comes from a human donor with alopecia areata. The specimen was CD4+ T cells sorted from blood, collected at approximately week 50, from a patient treated with tofacitinib. Written as DNA, the CDR3 is TGTGCCAGCAGCTTAGGTATGGAACACTCCTACGAGCAGTACTTC. Translated: CASSLGMEHSYEQYF.